These 7 T cell receptor beta chains came from one sample sequenced in a study of CD8 T cells in ankylosing spondylitis. Using its own MiXCR run on the 5' RACE reads, TCRdb lists one record per CDR3 protein. The sample shows 150,000 to 200,000 distinct CDR3 sequences, around a sixth of them seen only once. Material: blood, either unsorted or a sorted T cell fraction (not recorded which). All receptors derive from a male donor under 30 with ankylosing spondylitis or in good health (not recorded which).

This clonotype was detected ten times or more. V and J are TRBV29-1 and TRBJ2-1; weak D call: TRBD1 (7 bases). This CDR3 comprises 14 residues. V was pared by 5 bases and J by 8 bases, with 19 bases between. The germline V gene has CDR1 SQVTM and CDR2 ANQGSEA. The CDR3 protein is CSVRGAAGGHEQFF. The CDR3 DNA reads TGCAGCGTTCGAGGGGCGGCAGGGGGGCATGAGCAGTTCTTC.

This rearrangement joins TRBV18 to TRBJ2-3; D remains unclear. Trimming removed 0 bases at V and 6 bases at J, with 13 bases between. This CDR3 region has 15 residues. Germline loops: CDR1 KGHSH, CDR2 LQKENI. CDR3 sequence (DNA): TGTGCCAGCTCACCACCAGGGTTTTACGATGATACGCAGTATTTT. Encoded protein: CASSPPGFYDDTQYF.

J is TRBJ1-1 and V is TRBV7-9; D might be TRBD1 (6 bases). The CDR3 has 15 amino acids. The germline CDR1 and CDR2 sequences are SEHNR and FQNEAQ (reference sequence). V lost 6 bases and J 0 bases, leaving 14 bases between the germline ends. This chain's CDR3 is CASSSRDTMNTEAFF. The CDR3 DNA sequence: TGTGCCAGCAGTTCCCGGGACACCATGAACACTGAAGCTTTCTTT.

The table lists this clonotype with many counts. The chain joins TRBV4-2 to TRBJ1-5; D might be TRBD1 (5 bases). The CDR3 loop spans 14 amino acids. Germline assignment: CDR1 LGHNA and CDR2 YNFKEQ. Trimming cost V 2 bases and J 5 bases, with 10 bases left between them. CDR3 coding DNA: TGTGCCAGCAGCCAATCCGGGGGTGATCAGCCCCAGCATTTT. Translating it yields CASSQSGGDQPQHF.

In its sample, this clonotype was seen many times. This chain uses TRBV19 with TRBJ2-1; 14 bases align to TRBD2. Per the germline V gene, CDR1 is LNHDA and CDR2 is SQIVND (reference sequence). V was clipped by 4 bases and J by 4 bases; unmatched bases: 12. The CDR3 spans 19 residues. As DNA, the CDR3 is TGTGCCAGTAGTAGCGACCCCGGGACTAGCGGGAGATTGTACAATGAGCAGTTCTTC. Its protein is CASSSDPGTSGRLYNEQFF.

This clonotype has a count of ten or more. The chain carries TRBV10-3 and TRBJ2-1; D is uncertain. The CDR3 length is 16 residues. V lost 6 bases and J 5 bases, leaving 20 bases between the germline ends. Germline V lookup: CDR1 ENHRY, CDR2 SYGVKD. This CDR3 is CAIRGIDHALNNEQFF. The CDR3 DNA reads TGTGCCATCAGGGGGATTGACCATGCTTTAAACAATGAGCAGTTCTTC.

This clonotype was recorded at least ten times. The gene calls are TRBV7-2 and TRBJ2-1, with 12 positions matching TRBD2. The CDR3 length is 16 residues. Germline assignment: CDR1 SGHTA and CDR2 FQGNSA. Trimming at V came to 1 base and at J to 9 bases, leaving 7 bases not matched to a gene. Here the CDR3 reads CASSLGQMGLAGEQFF. The CDR3 region has the DNA TGTGCCAGCAGCTTAGGCCAGATGGGACTAGCGGGTGAGCAGTTCTTC.